The next 3 T cell receptor beta chains were all read from a single sample in a study of neurological immune-mediated disorders (dated by TCRdb to 2018 to 2020). The library relied on 5' RACE. Sequenced on an Illumina HiSeq 2500. The public reads were reprocessed in TCRdb via fastp at Q25 and MiXCR, keeping in-frame beta chains. Records with the same CDR3 protein are collapsed into one entry carrying the most frequent genes and DNA. For this sample the table gives approximately 59,000 distinct CDR3 sequences, of which over 4% were detected only once. Around 6% of the sample lies in the top ten. Sequenced material: PBMCs. The receptors come from a human donor with multiple sclerosis. The donor label of this sample is uncertain.

The V and J genes are TRBV6-2 or TRBV6-3 and TRBJ1-5; a weak D match, TRBD1 (6 bases). Germline V CDR1 and CDR2: MNHEY, SVGEGT. The V end lost 6 bases, the J end lost 5 bases, and 17 bases lay between the germline ends. CDR3 length equals 15 residues. CDR3 residues: CASRPQGAGDQPQHF. The CDR3 DNA reads TGTGCCAGCAGACCACAGGGTGCTGGGGATCAGCCCCAGCATTTT.

This clonotype was seen at least ten times. The V gene is TRBV3-1, the J gene TRBJ1-2, with D possibly TRBD1 on 5 matching bases. V was trimmed by 2 bases and J by 5 bases, leaving 15 bases between them. This CDR3 has 15 residues. CDR1 is LGHDT and CDR2 is YNNKEL in the germline V gene (reference sequence). Here the CDR3 reads CASSQTDSQLYGYTF. The CDR3, as DNA: TGTGCCAGCAGCCAAACCGACAGCCAACTTTATGGCTACACCTTC. Based on the CDR3 plus reference TRBV3-1 and TRBJ1-2, the full variable domain is DTAVSQTPKYLVTQMGNDKSIKCEQNLGHDTMYWYKQDSKKFLKIMFSYNNKELIINETVPNRFSPKSPDKAHLNLHINSLELGDSAVYFCASSQTDSQLYGYTFGSGTRLTVV.

Many counts were recorded for this clonotype. The chain has TRBV5-1 and TRBJ1-5; D uncertain. This CDR3 is built from 13 residues. V lost 3 bases and J 0 bases, leaving 4 bases between the germline ends. Germline V gives CDR1 SGHRS, CDR2 YFSETQ. The CDR3: CASSSDSNQPQHF. Here the CDR3 DNA reads TGCGCCAGCAGCTCGGATAGCAATCAGCCCCAGCATTTT.